This T cell receptor (beta chain) was found in a study of graft-versus-host responses after intestinal transplantation. Lymphocytes (intraepithelial and lamina propria) were released by processing the graft tissue. Data came from immunoSEQ multiplex PCR; TCRdb stores just in-frame clones and leaves some out. The sample holds fewer than 700 clones; approximately 80% are singletons and the top ten take about 32%. The length of the CDR3 is 15 residues. The V end was cut by 2 bases, the J end by 6 bases, with 13 bases between. CDR1 MGHRA and CDR2 YSYEKL come from the germline V gene. The TCR sequence derives from a human patient who received an intestinal transplant, so some T cells may come from the graft donor. Sequences were derived from ileum tissue, sampled about 9 months after intestinal transplant. The J gene is TRBJ2-2, the V gene TRBV4-1, with D maybe TRBD2 (6 bases). The CDR3 nucleotides are TGCGCCAGCAGCCAACAGGTCGGGGGATCCGGGGAGCTGTTTTTT. This gives the protein CASSQQVGGSGELFF.